A selection of T cell receptor beta chains follows, all from one sample in a study of CD8 T cells in Susac syndrome. TCRdb ran MiXCR on the immunoSEQ multiplex PCR reads and lists one entry per CDR3 protein. This sample carries 300,000 to 350,000 distinct CDR3 sequences, around 90% of them seen once, and the ten largest clones take approximately 0.065%. Sequencing was performed on CD4+ T cells from PBMCs. The receptor source for this set is a human donor with multiple sclerosis. The CDR3 runs from the conserved cysteine through the conserved F or W.

>16|TRBV10-2|TRBJ2-1
CASSELQRGSYNEQFF
>17|TRBV19|TRBJ1-5
CASRVNFESYSNQPQHF
>15|TRBV5-1|TRBJ1-2
CASSLEQGRPYGYTF
>14|TRBV6-2/TRBV6-3|TRBJ1-5
CASSYVQGNQPQHF
>15|TRBV20-1|TRBJ1-5
CSARPSTGGNQPQHF
>14|TRBV10-3|TRBJ2-3
CAISVGGGTDTQYF
>14|TRBV12-3/TRBV12-4|TRBJ2-1
CASRGLAGSNEQFF
>16|TRBV4-2|TRBJ1-5
CASSLLDRGGNQPQHF
>14|TRBV20-1|TRBJ1-3
CSSRQGNSGNTIYF
>14|TRBV7-9|TRBJ2-7
CASSLAYGGYEQYF
>13|TRBV6-5|TRBJ2-3
CASSREGAGWRYF
>14|TRBV5-1|TRBJ1-2
CASSLEVGRGGYTF
>15|TRBV6-5|TRBJ1-2
CASSPHTLETNGYTF
>13|TRBV5-6|TRBJ2-7
CASSSDKNYGQYF
>14|TRBV2|TRBJ2-5
CASRMTGLQETQYF
>16|TRBV19|TRBJ1-1
CASTQERGLRRAEAFF
>15|TRBV5-1|TRBJ1-5
CASSLEAGGSQPQHF
>11|TRBV6-2/TRBV6-3|TRBJ2-7
CASSPRGEQYF
>13|TRBV29-1|TRBJ2-4
CSVANAQVAIQYF
>14|TRBV7-9|TRBJ1-2
CASSLGGRNYGYTF
>14|TRBV6-5|TRBJ2-7
CASSYGTPLREQYF
>17|TRBV11-2|TRBJ2-7
CASSPEVLGGRSYEQYF
>16|TRBV6-1|TRBJ2-3
CATRLSLPGNTDTQYF
>13|TRBV6-5|TRBJ2-1
CASRGTANNEQFF
>14|TRBV29-1|TRBJ2-2
CSVGGRALTGELFF
>16|TRBV12-5|TRBJ2-5
CASGHTAGGGQETQYF
>16|TRBV4-1|TRBJ2-7
CASSQSSGTGWQEQYF
>14|TRBV5-1|TRBJ2-7
CASSEPDRGSEQYF
>13|TRBV6-4|TRBJ2-2
CASSVEVTGELFF
>15|TRBV2|TRBJ1-1
CASALSPNGDTEAFF
>17|TRBV3-1|TRBJ2-1
CASSQGPTGGSYNEQFF
>15|TRBV7-3|TRBJ2-1
CASSPPGGSYNEQFF
>13|TRBV15|TRBJ2-7
CATSREGRYEQYF
>12|TRBV12-3/TRBV12-4|TRBJ1-4
CASSPSDEKLFF
>13|TRBV20-1|TRBJ1-2
CSAPATGGYGYTF
>13|TRBV30|TRBJ1-1
CAWSRDREAAAFF
>15|TRBV24-1|TRBJ2-2
CATSDRGLPTGELFF
>14|TRBV3-1|TRBJ1-1
CASSPQPTGTEAFF
>13|TRBV29-1|TRBJ1-1
CSGTGTANTEAFF
>11|TRBV2|TRBJ2-2
CARGGTGELFF
>18|TRBV6-2/TRBV6-3|TRBJ1-5
CASSYPGRGERSNQPQHF
>14|TRBV29-1|TRBJ2-3
CSVLRSLSTDTQYF
>14|TRBV19|TRBJ1-2
CASSRDREDYGYTF